This T cell receptor (beta chain) appears in the sequencing data of a study of response to subunit inactivated influenza vaccine (dated 2018 in TCRdb). Some background on the complete study: The study used deep quantitative T cell receptor repertoire profiling to track responses to a trivalent subunit inactivated influenza vaccine.

Summary of the overall study and its limitations: According to the authors, only a limited number of new T cells may be recruited by each seasonal influenza vaccination.

The sample's time point label, in plain terms: more than 35 days after influenza vaccine administration. Preparation of the library involved RT-PCR. Sequencer: Illumina HiSeq 2500. TCRdb took the public reads, trimmed them with fastp at Q25, ran MiXCR for clone calling and kept in-frame beta chains. A single entry per CDR3 protein holds the most common genes and DNA from its merged rows. This sample holds 500,000 to 600,000 distinct CDR3 sequences; over 10% were observed only once. The ten largest make up around 13% of the sample. From a lookup of the germline V gene, CDR1 and CDR2 are LGHNA and YNFKEQ. V is pared back by 0 bases and J by 4 bases, with 11 bases lying between the germline termini. Measured from the cysteine to the phenylalanine, the CDR3 is 15 residues long. CDR3 DNA is the only sequence kept; it has 45 bases, read in frame from the first base. In this sample, this clonotype turned up many times. The antigen it recognizes is unknown. Nothing much larger sits one base from this clone, and base qualities are not available.

The sequence was collected from a man between 50 and 59 years old who received an inactivated influenza vaccine. Donor details come from another sample of the same person, matched by shared clones. The chain is assembled from TRBV4-2 and TRBJ2-3; a confident D gene designation cannot be given. The starting material was PBMCs from blood, obtained 40 to 50 days after vaccination. The bases read TGTGCCAGCAGCCAAGAGGGTCATTGGTCAGATACGCAGTATTTT. It encodes CASSQEGHWSDTQYF.